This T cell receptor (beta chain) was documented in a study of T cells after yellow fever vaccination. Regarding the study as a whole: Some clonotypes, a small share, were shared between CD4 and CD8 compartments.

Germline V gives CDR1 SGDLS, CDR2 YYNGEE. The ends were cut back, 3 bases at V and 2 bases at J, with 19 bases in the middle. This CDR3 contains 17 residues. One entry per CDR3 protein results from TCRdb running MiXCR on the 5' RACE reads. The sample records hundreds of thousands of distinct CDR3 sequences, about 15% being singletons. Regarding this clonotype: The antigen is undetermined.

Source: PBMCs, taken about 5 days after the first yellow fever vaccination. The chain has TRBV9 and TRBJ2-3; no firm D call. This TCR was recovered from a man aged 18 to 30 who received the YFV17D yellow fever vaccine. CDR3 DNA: TGTGCCAGCAGCGGATTAAGCACCGGCACTTTCACAGATACGCAGTATTTT. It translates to CASSGLSTGTFTDTQYF.